One sample yielded the 17 T cell receptor beta chains listed below, sequenced in a study of T cell repertoires in cytomegalovirus infection. TCRdb reanalysed the reads using MiXCR and keeps one entry per CDR3 protein. Of 700,000 to 950,000 distinct CDR3 sequences listed, approximately 32% were seen once; the top ten hold around 11%. Which antigens these TCRs recognize remains unknown. This specimen consisted of cultured CD8+ T cells from PBMCs, obtained from culture after CMV antigen stimulation. The receptor source for this set is a human donor in good health (CMV status not recorded). Some clones in this sample may be carry-over from other donors' samples.

In this sample, this clonotype turned up many times. The rearrangement uses TRBV7-9 and TRBJ2-7; D is possibly TRBD1 or TRBD2 (5 bases each). CDR1 is SEHNR, CDR2 FQNEAQ, per germline (reference sequence). Trimming took 4 bases from V and 3 from J, leaving 13 bases between them. This CDR3 has 14 amino acids. CDR3 sequence reads: CASSYPGRDYEQYF. As DNA, the CDR3 is TGTGCCAGCAGCTATCCGGGACGGGACTACGAGCAGTACTTC.

This sequence joins TRBV25-1 and TRBJ2-1; D might be TRBD1 (6 bases). The germline CDR1 and CDR2 sequences are MGHDK and SYGVNS. Trimming cost V 10 bases and J 3 bases, with 16 bases left between them. The CDR3 has 14 amino acids. CDR3 protein: CATQPPGVYNEQFF. Here the CDR3 DNA reads TGTGCCACCCAACCCCCAGGGGTCTACAATGAGCAGTTCTTC.

Notes on this clonotype: A clone one base away is much larger, so this may be a read error. The V and J genes are TRBV7-2 and TRBJ2-3; TRBD2 matches at 7 bases. Germline lookup yields CDR1 SGHTA and CDR2 FQGNSA. This CDR3 spans 15 amino acids. The DNA for the CDR3 is TGTGCCAGCAGCTTATGGGGCGGGAGCACAGATATGCAGTATTTT. It specifies CASSLWGGSTDMQYF.

The chain couples TRBV6-1 to TRBJ2-2, with a tentative D call TRBD2 (6 bases). The CDR3 loop spans 15 amino acids. The germline V and J ends were trimmed by 1 base and 1 base, with 7 bases remaining between them. Looked up from germline, CDR1 is MNHNS and CDR2 is SASEGT. The chain's CDR3 is CASSEGTKNTGELFF. In DNA, the CDR3 is TGTGCCAGCAGTGAAGGGACTAAGAACACCGGGGAGCTGTTTTTT.

This clonotype was found a few times. Given a much more abundant clone one base away, this may be a read error. J is TRBJ2-7 and V is TRBV2; D gene ambiguous. The CDR3 runs 10 residues. Trimming took off 8 bases at V and 3 bases at J, with 5 bases between the two ends. The V gene's germline CDR1 is SNHLY and CDR2 FYNNEI. The CDR3: CASGVYEQYF. CDR3 sequence (DNA): TGTGCCAGCGGGGTCTACGAGCAGTACTTC.

This clonotype was recorded many times. CDR3 amino acids: CASSLAQNSYEQYF. The CDR3 DNA reads TGTGCCAGCAGCTTAGCGCAAAACAGCTACGAGCAGTACTTC. The J gene is TRBJ2-7, the V gene TRBV7-8; D ambiguous. The CDR3 is made up of 14 amino acids. CDR1 is SGHVS and CDR2 is FQNEAQ in the germline V gene. V was trimmed by 0 bases and J by 3 bases, leaving 9 bases between them.

This rearrangement joins TRBV27 to TRBJ1-5, with a tentative D call TRBD1 (5 bases). The CDR3 is 14 amino acids. In germline, CDR1 is MNHEY, CDR2 SMNVEV (reference sequence). The V gene lost 6 bases and the J gene lost 3 bases, with 12 bases spanning the gap. The CDR3 loop reads CASSKDGANQPQHF. The CDR3 DNA is TGTGCCAGCAGCAAGGACGGGGCCAATCAGCCCCAGCATTTT.

The chain has TRBV15 and TRBJ2-3; D call uncertain. The germline CDR1 and CDR2 sequences are LNHNV and YYDKDF (reference sequence). With 3 bases removed from V and 4 bases from J, the gap between germline ends came to 14 bases. The CDR3 has 15 residues. Written as DNA, the CDR3 is TGTGCCACCAGCAGTCCCCGGGTGGTGGCAGATACGCAGTATTTT. Protein product: CATSSPRVVADTQYF.

The sample holds a few counts of this clonotype. The J gene is TRBJ2-7, the V gene TRBV5-6; 10 positions match TRBD2. The CDR3 sequence is 15 residues long. Germline CDR1 reads SGHDT; CDR2 reads YYEEEE. V lost 1 base, J lost 2 bases, and 3 bases stayed unmatched. As DNA, the CDR3 is TGTGCCAGCAGCTTGCGACTAGCGGGCCCCTACGAGCAGTACTTC. This sequence encodes CASSLRLAGPYEQYF.

Concerning this clonotype: A read error may be the cause here, since a much bigger clone is one base away. The chain recombines TRBV28 with TRBJ1-1; D is undetermined. CDR1 is MDHEN and CDR2 is SYDVKM in the germline V gene. The CDR3 is 16 amino acids. The CDR3 sequence: CTSSLVSLGPGTEAFF. The CDR3 coding sequence is TGTACCAGCAGTTTAGTATCTTTGGGTCCCGGCACTGAAGCTTTCTTT.

This clonotype was detected only a few times. DNA of the CDR3: TGTGCCAGCAGCTTAGACCTAGCGGGGGTTGAGACCCAGTACTTC. It translates to CASSLDLAGVETQYF. The V and J genes are TRBV11-2 and TRBJ2-5; TRBD2 agrees at 10 bases. V trimming: 0 bases; J trimming: 5 bases; junction bases outside the gene matches: 3. Germline V gene lookup returns CDR1 SGHAT and CDR2 FQNNGV. The CDR3 runs to 15 residues.

The V and J genes are TRBV5-4 and TRBJ2-3; D not resolved. The CDR3 is made up of 15 amino acids. Germline values: CDR1 SGHNT, CDR2 YYREEE (reference sequence). V lost 5 bases to trimming and J lost 5 bases, with 18 bases between them. For the CDR3, the DNA is TGTGCCAGCAGTGTAAAGCGAGAGACACTAGATACGCAGTATTTT. This sequence encodes CASSVKRETLDTQYF. The full variable domain, completed using reference TRBV5-4 and TRBJ2-3, is ETGVTQSPTHLIKTRGQQVTLRCSSQSGHNTVSWYQQALGQGPQFIFQYYREEENGRGNFPPRFSGLQFPNYSSELNVNALELDDSALYLCASSVKRETLDTQYFGPGTRLTVL.

The chain links TRBV18 to TRBJ1-5; D is ambiguous. CDR1 is KGHSH and CDR2 is LQKENI in the germline V gene. V was pared by 0 bases and J by 7 bases, with 7 bases between. This CDR3 is built from 13 residues. The CDR3, as DNA: TGTGCCAGCTCACCACCGCTAGGGCAGCCCCAGCATTTT. Protein sequence: CASSPPLGQPQHF.

This clonotype was found a few times. The chain links TRBV7-9 to TRBJ1-3; D remains ambiguous. The CDR3 has 18 residues. V shed 2 bases and J shed 0 bases, with 17 bases lying between them. Germline lookup yields CDR1 SEHNR and CDR2 FQNEAQ (reference sequence). The CDR3 nucleotides read TGTGCCAGCAGCTTAAATTTCTTAGCGGAGAGCTCTGGAAACACCATATATTTT. Amino acids: CASSLNFLAESSGNTIYF.

This rearrangement joins TRBV7-2 to TRBJ2-6, with D perhaps matching TRBD2 (5 bases). The ends were cut back, 4 bases at V and 6 bases at J, with 13 bases in the middle. CDR3 length equals 15 residues. CDR1 and CDR2 from the germline V gene are SGHTA and FQGNSA. The CDR3 protein is CASSSSGRVANVLTF. The DNA for the CDR3 is TGTGCCAGCAGCTCCAGTGGGCGGGTGGCCAACGTCCTGACTTTC.

This clonotype was observed many times. The chain carries TRBV7-2 and TRBJ1-1; 8 nucleotides line up with TRBD1. With V trimmed by 4 bases and J by 5 bases, 3 bases remained unmatched. The CDR3 consists of 13 residues. Per germline, CDR1 SGHTA and CDR2 FQGNSA. In nucleotides, the CDR3 is TGTGCCAGCAGCTGGACAGGGTGGACTGAAGCTTTCTTT. Its translation: CASSWTGWTEAFF.

Points on this clonotype: Its ends do not fully match the called genes, so a read error is possible. The chain is built from TRBV10-2 and TRBJ1-2; no reliable D call. The CDR3 runs 12 residues. Germline V gene lookup returns CDR1 WSHSY and CDR2 SAAADI. The CDR3 region is CANSDSDLFGTF. The CDR3 bases are TGCGCCAACAGTGATTCGGACTTGTTTGGCACCTTC.